This TCR beta chain was profiled in a study of shared clonotypes between healthy human individuals. The length of the CDR3 is 12 residues. V shed 4 bases and J shed 4 bases, with 6 bases lying between them. The germline V gene encodes CDR1 SNHLY and CDR2 FYNNEI. Turning to this clone: Other DNA sequences in the sample encode the same CDR3.

This table comes from immunoSEQ multiplex PCR, and its TCRdb copy is limited to in-frame clones, with some not included. Altogether hundreds of thousands of clones are present, around 75% being singletons, with the ten largest covering 13%. This chain links TRBV2 with TRBJ2-3; no firm D call. The sample comprised PBMCs. The source is a woman between 40 and 55 years old in good health. Some clones in this sample may be carry-over from other donors' samples. CDR3 amino acids: CASSGGSDTQYF. CDR3 coding DNA: TGTGCCAGCAGTGGGGGTTCAGATACGCAGTATTTT.